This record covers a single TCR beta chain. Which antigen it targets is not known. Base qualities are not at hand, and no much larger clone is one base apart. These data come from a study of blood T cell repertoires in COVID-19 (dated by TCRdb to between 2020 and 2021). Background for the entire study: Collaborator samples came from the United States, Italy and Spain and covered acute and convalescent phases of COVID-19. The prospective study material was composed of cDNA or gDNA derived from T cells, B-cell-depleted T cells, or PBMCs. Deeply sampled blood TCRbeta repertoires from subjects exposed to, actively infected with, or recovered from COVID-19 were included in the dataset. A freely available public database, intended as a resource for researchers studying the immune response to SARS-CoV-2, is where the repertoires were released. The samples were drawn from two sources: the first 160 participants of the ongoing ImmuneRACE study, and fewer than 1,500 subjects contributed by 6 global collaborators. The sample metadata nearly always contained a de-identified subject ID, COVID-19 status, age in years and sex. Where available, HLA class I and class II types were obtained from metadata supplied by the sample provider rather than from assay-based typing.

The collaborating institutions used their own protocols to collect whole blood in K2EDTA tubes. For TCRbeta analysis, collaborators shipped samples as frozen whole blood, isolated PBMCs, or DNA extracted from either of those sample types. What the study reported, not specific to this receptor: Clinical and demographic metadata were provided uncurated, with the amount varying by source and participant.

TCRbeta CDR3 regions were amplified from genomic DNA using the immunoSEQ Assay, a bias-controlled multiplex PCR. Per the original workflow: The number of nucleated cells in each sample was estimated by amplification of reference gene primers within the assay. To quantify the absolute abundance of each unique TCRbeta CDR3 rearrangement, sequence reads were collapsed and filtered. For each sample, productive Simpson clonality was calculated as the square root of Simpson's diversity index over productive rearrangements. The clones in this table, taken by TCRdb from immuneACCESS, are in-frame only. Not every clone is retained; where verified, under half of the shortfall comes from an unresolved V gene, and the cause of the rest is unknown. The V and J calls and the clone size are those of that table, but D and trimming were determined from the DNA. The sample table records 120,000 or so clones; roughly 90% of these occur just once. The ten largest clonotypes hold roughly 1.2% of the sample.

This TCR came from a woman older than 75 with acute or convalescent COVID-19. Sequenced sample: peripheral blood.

The DNA reads TGTGCCAGCAGCCGCAGCCCGACAGGGTTGAACACCGGGGAGCTGTTTTTT. It translates as CASSRSPTGLNTGELFF. Rearrangement joined TRBV5-6 to TRBJ2-2; 7 central bases correspond to TRBD1. CDR1 and CDR2, looked up from the germline V gene, are SGHDT and YYEEEE. The CDR3 holds 17 amino acids from the cysteine to the phenylalanine. The kept DNA is CDR3 alone, 51 bases in frame from the first base. V has 4 bases trimmed and J has 1 base trimmed; junction bases matching no gene number 10. With the rest looked up from the reference TRBV5-6 and TRBJ2-2 genes rather than sequenced, the full variable domain is DAGVTQSPTHLIKTRGQQVTLRCSPKSGHDTVSWYQQALGQGPQFIFQYYEEEERQRGNFPDRFSGHQFPNYSSELNVNALLLGDSALYLCASSRSPTGLNTGELFFGEGSRLTVL.